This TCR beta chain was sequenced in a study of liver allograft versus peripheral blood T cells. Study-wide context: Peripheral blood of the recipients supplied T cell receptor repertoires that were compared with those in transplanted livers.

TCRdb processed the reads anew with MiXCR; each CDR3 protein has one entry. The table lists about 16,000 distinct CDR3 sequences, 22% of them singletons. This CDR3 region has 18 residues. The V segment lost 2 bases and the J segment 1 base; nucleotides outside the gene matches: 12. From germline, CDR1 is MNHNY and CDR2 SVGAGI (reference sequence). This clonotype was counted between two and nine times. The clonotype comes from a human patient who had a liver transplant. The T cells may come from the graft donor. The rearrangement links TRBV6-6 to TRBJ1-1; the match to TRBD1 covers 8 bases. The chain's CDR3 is CASSYPFPGTGTNTEAFF. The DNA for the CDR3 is TGTGCCAGCAGTTACCCCTTCCCCGGGACAGGAACGAACACTGAAGCTTTCTTT.